The clone carrying this T cell receptor (beta chain) has only one observation. What it recognizes is unknown. This record belongs to a study of radiotherapy plus CTLA-4 blockade in lung cancer. In the study overall: Across the patients, objective responses occurred in approximately 20%, and disease control in approximately 30%. Broader study findings: The best predictor of response was reported to be early blood T cell clone dynamics, with interferon-beta. In blood, after radiotherapy plus ipilimumab, tumor-derived TCR clones expanded.

The method was immunoSEQ multiplex PCR; TCRdb's version includes in-frame clones alone and lacks a portion of them. Of tens of thousands of clones in the sample, 70% to 90% were seen once. Trimming took 3 bases from V and 3 from J, leaving 12 bases between them. Per germline, CDR1 MNHNS and CDR2 SASEGT. The CDR3 contains 14 residues. Patients with chemo-refractory metastatic non-small-cell lung cancer received focal radiation plus CTLA-4 blockade with ipilimumab. The source was peripheral blood, collected from a patient treated with radiotherapy plus ipilimumab. The source is a human donor with non-small cell lung cancer whose response to radiotherapy plus ipilimumab could not be evaluated. This rearrangement joins TRBV6-1 to TRBJ2-7; D may be TRBD1 (5 bases). CDR3 bases: TGTGCCAGCAGTGACAGGGTACCTTACTACGAGCAGTACTTC. Its protein product is CASSDRVPYYEQYF.